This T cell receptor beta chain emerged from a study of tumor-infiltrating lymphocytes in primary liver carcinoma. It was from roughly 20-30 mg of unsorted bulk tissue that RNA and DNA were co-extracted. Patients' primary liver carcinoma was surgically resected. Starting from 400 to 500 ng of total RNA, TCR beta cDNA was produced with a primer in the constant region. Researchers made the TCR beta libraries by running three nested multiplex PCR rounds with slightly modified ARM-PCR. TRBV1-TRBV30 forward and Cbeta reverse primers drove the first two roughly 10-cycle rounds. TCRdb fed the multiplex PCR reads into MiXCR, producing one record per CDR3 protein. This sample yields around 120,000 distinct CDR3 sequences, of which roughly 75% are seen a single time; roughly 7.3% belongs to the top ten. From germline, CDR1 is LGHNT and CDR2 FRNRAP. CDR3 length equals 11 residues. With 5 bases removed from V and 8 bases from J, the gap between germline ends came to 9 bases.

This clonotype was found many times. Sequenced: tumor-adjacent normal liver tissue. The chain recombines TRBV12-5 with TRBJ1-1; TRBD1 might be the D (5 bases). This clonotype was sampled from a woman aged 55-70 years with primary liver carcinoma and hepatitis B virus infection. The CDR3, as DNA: TGTGCTAGTGGTCTTGGGGGAGAAGCTTTCTTT. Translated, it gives CASGLGGEAFF.